Presented here are 25 T cell receptor beta chains from one specimen sequenced in a study of T cell changes during pregnancy in multiple sclerosis. Some clones are missing from TCRdb's copy, which holds only in-frame ones; the method was immunoSEQ multiplex PCR. The sample holds 15,000 or so clones; approximately 86% are singletons and the top ten take 10% to 15%. The sequences come from CD8+ T cells from peripheral blood mononuclear cells, collected after pregnancy. These receptors came from a female donor in good health, enrolled as a control in a pregnancy study.

The table lists this clone with a few counts. The chain links TRBV2 to TRBJ2-7; weak D call: TRBD2 (5 bases). Trimming pared 0 bases from V and 4 bases from J, leaving 10 bases between. From germline, CDR1 is SNHLY and CDR2 FYNNEI. CDR3 length: 14 residues. The CDR3 protein is CASSEAGSGYEQYF. The DNA of the CDR3 is TGTGCCAGCAGTGAAGCAGGGAGTGGATACGAGCAGTACTTC.

The chain employs TRBV11-3 and TRBJ2-1; 8 positions agree with TRBD2. The CDR3 is 15 amino acids. Germline lookup yields CDR1 SGHNT and CDR2 YENEEA. J gave up 8 bases and V 1 base, and 7 bases lay outside the gene matches. The CDR3 coding sequence is TGTGCCAGCAGCTTAGTGCAGCGGGGGCCCCATGAGCAGTTCTTC. Its translation: CASSLVQRGPHEQFF.

The chain combines TRBV5-7 with TRBJ2-7; TRBD1 matches at 9 bases. TRBV5-7 is sorted into the ORF group, with uncertain function. CDR3 length: 13 residues. After removal of 4 bases from V and 4 bases from J, the junction contained 3 bases not matched to a gene. Here the CDR3 reads CASSLDRGYEQYF. CDR3 sequence (DNA): TGTGCCAGCAGCCTGGACAGGGGTTACGAGCAGTACTTC.

The V call is TRBV2, the J call TRBJ2-1, with D perhaps TRBD2 (6 bases). Trimming pared 3 bases from V and 2 bases from J, leaving 14 bases between. CDR1 is SNHLY, CDR2 FYNNEI, per germline. CDR3 length equals 16 residues. The CDR3 region has the DNA TGTGCCAGCAGTGAGCTGACGGGGGTGACCTACAATGAGCAGTTCTTC. As protein: CASSELTGVTYNEQFF.

This chain connects TRBV6-6 to TRBJ2-5; D perhaps matches TRBD1 (5 bases). The CDR3 sequence is 14 residues long. Germline CDR1 MNHNY, CDR2 SVGAGI (reference sequence). V lost 2 bases and J 3 bases, leaving 10 bases between the germline ends. The CDR3, as DNA: TGTGCCAGCAGTTACGTCGCCAGGGAAGAGACCCAGTACTTC. As protein: CASSYVAREETQYF.

V gene TRBV28 combines with J gene TRBJ1-2; D may be TRBD1 (5 bases). CDR1 and CDR2 from the germline V gene are MDHEN and SYDVKM. V was pared by 5 bases and J by 5 bases, with 21 bases between. The CDR3 is 16 amino acids. The CDR3 protein is CASSPGTGWRDYGYTF. CDR3 DNA sequence: TGTGCCAGCAGTCCCGGGACCGGTTGGAGGGATTATGGCTACACCTTC.

This rearrangement joins TRBV2 to TRBJ2-7; 10 bases match TRBD2. Germline trimming cut 1 base from V and 4 bases from J; bases unmatched to any gene: 7. The CDR3 contains 16 residues. CDR1 and CDR2 from the germline V gene are SNHLY and FYNNEI. The CDR3 DNA is TGTGCCAGCAGTGAAGGGGAGCGGGGGGGCCTGTACGAGCAGTACTTC. Encoded protein: CASSEGERGGLYEQYF.

The chain joins TRBV10-2 to TRBJ1-1; maybe TRBD1 (5 bases). Germline assignment: CDR1 WSHSY and CDR2 SAAADI. The V end lost 3 bases, the J end lost 3 bases, and 5 bases lay between the germline ends. The CDR3 extends over 12 amino acids. The chain's CDR3 is CASSEGDTEAFF. Written as DNA, the CDR3 is TGCGCCAGCAGTGAAGGGGACACTGAAGCTTTCTTT.

The chain combines TRBV5-1 with TRBJ2-2; D remains unclear. The CDR3 loop spans 15 amino acids. Germline V CDR1 and CDR2: SGHRS, YFSETQ. Trimming shortened V by 1 base and J by 7 bases, and 14 bases separated the two germline ends. The CDR3, as DNA: TGCGCCAGCAGCTTGTCTAGTAATGGTAACGGGGAGCTGTTTTTT. Protein product: CASSLSSNGNGELFF.

The genes are TRBV6-1 and TRBJ2-1; TRBD2 agrees at 12 bases. The V and J ends lost 5 bases and 6 bases, in that order; junction bases with no gene match: 5. Germline lookup yields CDR1 MNHNS and CDR2 SASEGT. The CDR3 consists of 15 residues. The CDR3 DNA reads TGTGCCAGCAGTTTTGGACTAGCGGGGTTCAATGAGCAGTTCTTC. Translated: CASSFGLAGFNEQFF.

This sequence joins TRBV5-4 and TRBJ1-2; weak D call: TRBD1 (5 bases). Germline lookup yields CDR1 SGHNT and CDR2 YYREEE (reference sequence). V lost 2 bases, J lost 8 bases, and 19 bases lay in between. CDR3 length: 15 residues. The CDR3 nucleotides are TGTGCCAGCAGCTTAACTTTACCAGGGAGGGAAGGCTACACCTTC. It specifies CASSLTLPGREGYTF.

The chain has TRBV27 and TRBJ1-1, with 10 positions matching TRBD1. CDR3 length: 15 residues. After removal of 3 bases from V and 6 bases from J, the junction contained 7 bases not matched to a gene. The germline CDR1 and CDR2 sequences are MNHEY and SMNVEV (reference sequence). CDR3 sequence reads: CASSFTDRGLSEAFF. The CDR3, as DNA: TGTGCCAGCAGTTTCACAGACAGGGGGCTATCTGAAGCTTTCTTT.

The V call is TRBV5-5, the J call TRBJ2-7; 7 bases align to TRBD1. The V and J ends lost 0 bases and 4 bases, in that order; junction bases with no gene match: 4. CDR1 is SGHKS and CDR2 is YYEKEE in the germline V gene (reference sequence). The CDR3 runs to 14 residues. The CDR3 coding sequence is TGTGCCAGCAGCTTGGTGGGGGACAGATACGAGCAGTACTTC. It encodes CASSLVGDRYEQYF.

This chain joins TRBV27 and TRBJ2-7, with 10 bases matching TRBD1. The V gene end was trimmed by 3 bases and the J gene end by 3 bases; junction bases not matched to a gene: 5. Looked up from germline, CDR1 is MNHEY and CDR2 is SMNVEV (reference sequence). The CDR3 contains 15 residues. The CDR3 here is CASSFGTGAIYEQYF. In DNA form, the CDR3 reads TGTGCCAGCAGTTTTGGGACAGGGGCCATCTACGAGCAGTACTTC.

The chain joins TRBV18 to TRBJ2-1, with 10 positions matching TRBD2. The CDR3 has 15 amino acids. Per germline, CDR1 KGHSH and CDR2 LQKENI. Unmatched junction bases numbered 4, after V lost 3 bases and J lost 5 bases. CDR3 nucleotides: TGTGCCAGCTCACCCGGGACTAGCGCCCACAATGAGCAGTTCTTC. Its translation: CASSPGTSAHNEQFF.

V and J are TRBV6-4 and TRBJ1-3; 7 positions agree with TRBD1. Trimming cost V 4 bases and J 0 bases; bases outside gene matches: 9. The length of the CDR3 is 17 residues. Germline CDR1 and CDR2: MRHNA and SNTAGT. The CDR3 coding sequence is TGTGCCAGCAGTGTCTGGGACAGAATAAGCTCTGGAAACACCATATATTTT. Its protein is CASSVWDRISSGNTIYF.

The rearrangement uses TRBV15 and TRBJ1-1, with 9 bases aligning to TRBD1. Per the germline V gene, CDR1 is LNHNV and CDR2 is YYDKDF (reference sequence). With V trimmed by 3 bases and J by 5 bases, 7 bases remained unmatched. The CDR3 contains 15 residues. The CDR3 spells CATSSKGQGRTEAFF. As DNA, the CDR3 is TGTGCCACCAGCAGTAAAGGACAGGGGAGAACTGAAGCTTTCTTT.

This chain uses TRBV13 with TRBJ2-5; 12 bases line up with TRBD2. The germline gives CDR1 PRHDT, CDR2 FYEKMQ (reference sequence). Trimming at V came to 4 bases and at J to 4 bases, leaving 16 bases not matched to a gene. The CDR3 sequence is 19 residues long. The CDR3 region is CASSSSQVPGLAGSETQYF. CDR3 in DNA: TGTGCCAGCAGCTCGAGCCAAGTTCCGGGACTAGCGGGTTCAGAGACCCAGTACTTC.

The genes are TRBV7-9 and TRBJ2-3, with 12 bases identical to TRBD2. The junction had 8 bases not matched to a gene; V was cut back by 4 bases and J by 6 bases. CDR3 size: 16 residues. Germline V gene data show CDR1 as SEHNR and CDR2 as FQNEAQ (reference sequence). Here the CDR3 reads CASSSGLAGSTDTQYF. The CDR3 DNA reads TGTGCCAGCAGCTCCGGACTAGCGGGGTCGACGGATACGCAGTATTTT. The full variable domain, in which reference TRBV7-9 and TRBJ2-3 provide the parts outside the CDR3, is DTGVSQNPRHKITKRGQNVTFRCDPISEHNRLYWYRQTLGQGPEFLTYFQNEAQLEKSRLLSDRFSAERPKGSFSTLEIQRTEQGDSAMYLCASSSGLAGSTDTQYFGPGTRLTVL.

The chain recombines TRBV5-4 with TRBJ2-7; TRBD1 aligns across 9 bases. The junction had 6 bases not matched to a gene; V was cut back by 4 bases and J by 4 bases. Germline V gene sequence: CDR1 SGHNT, CDR2 YYREEE (reference sequence). The CDR3 spans 14 residues. CDR3 amino acids: CASSATGTGYEQYF. For the CDR3, the DNA is TGTGCCAGCAGCGCAACCGGGACAGGGTACGAGCAGTACTTC.

The chain joins TRBV5-5 to TRBJ2-5; D remains unclear. Germline-derived CDR1 and CDR2 are SGHKS and YYEKEE (reference sequence). V lost 4 bases and J 5 bases, leaving 9 bases between the germline ends. There are 12 residues in the CDR3. CDR3 sequence reads: CASSGVGETQYF. The CDR3 coding sequence is TGTGCCAGCAGCGGAGTCGGCGAGACCCAGTACTTC.

V is TRBV9 and J is TRBJ2-1; 7 nucleotides align to TRBD2. V dropped 0 bases and J dropped 0; count of bases not matched to a gene: 3. Germline loops: CDR1 SGDLS, CDR2 YYNGEE. The CDR3 has 16 residues. CDR3 sequence: CASSVAGGGSYNEQFF. The CDR3 DNA is TGTGCCAGCAGCGTAGCAGGCGGGGGCTCCTACAATGAGCAGTTCTTC.

This chain joins TRBV5-5 and TRBJ2-6; tentatively, D is TRBD2 (7 bases). This CDR3 spans 18 amino acids. The germline V gene has CDR1 SGHKS and CDR2 YYEKEE (reference sequence). Trimming stripped 0 bases from V and 4 bases from J, with 17 bases between. The CDR3 loop reads CASSLVSGGPGGANVLTF. Written as DNA, the CDR3 is TGTGCCAGCAGCTTGGTCTCGGGGGGCCCAGGAGGGGCCAACGTCCTGACTTTC.

This rearrangement joins TRBV7-6 to TRBJ1-2; 10 nucleotides match TRBD1. Unmatched junction bases numbered 9, after V lost 8 bases and J lost 6 bases. This CDR3 spans 14 amino acids. Germline-derived CDR1 and CDR2 are SGHVS and FNYEAQ. As DNA, the CDR3 is TGTGCCAGCCCCCAGGGGGACAGGGGTCATGGCTACACCTTC. It encodes CASPQGDRGHGYTF. The full variable domain, completed using reference TRBV7-6 and TRBJ1-2, is GAGVSQSPRYKVTKRGQDVALRCDPISGHVSLYWYRQALGQGPEFLTYFNYEAQQDKSGLPNDRFSAERPEGSISTLTIQRTEQRDSAMYRCASPQGDRGHGYTFGSGTRLTVV.

V is TRBV6-1 and J is TRBJ2-1, with 7 bases that match TRBD2. Looked up from germline, CDR1 is MNHNS and CDR2 is SASEGT. The CDR3 extends over 15 amino acids. J was trimmed by 7 bases and V by 2 bases; bases with no gene match: 8. This chain's CDR3 is CASSESSGRTNEQFF. CDR3 DNA sequence: TGTGCCAGCAGTGAAAGCTCCGGGAGGACAAATGAGCAGTTCTTC.